One T cell receptor beta chain is described in this entry. One junction end disagrees with the germline gene, perhaps due to a read error. In the original processing: Nucleated cell counts were estimated from reference gene primer amplification. This table comes from immunoSEQ multiplex PCR, and its TCRdb copy is limited to in-frame clones, with some not included. V, J and clone size were drawn from that table, and D and trimming were deduced from the DNA. The sample holds about 210,000 clones, approximately 85% seen once. This entry comes from a study of blood T cell repertoires in COVID-19. Study background: COVID-19 samples collected from the United States, Italy and Spain covered acute and convalescent phases. From T cells, B-cell-depleted T cells, or PBMCs came the material, which was cDNA or gDNA.

The CDR3 is 13 residues long. CDR1 and CDR2 from the germline V gene are LNHDA and SQIVND (reference sequence). The origin of this receptor is a woman in her seventies with COVID-19, enrolled during active disease. Source material: peripheral blood. The chain employs TRBV19 and TRBJ1-4; a weak D match, TRBD1 (5 bases). CDR3 region: CASNMGRHEKLFF. In nucleotides, the CDR3 is TGTGCGAGTAACATGGGGCGTCATGAAAAACTGTTTTTT.